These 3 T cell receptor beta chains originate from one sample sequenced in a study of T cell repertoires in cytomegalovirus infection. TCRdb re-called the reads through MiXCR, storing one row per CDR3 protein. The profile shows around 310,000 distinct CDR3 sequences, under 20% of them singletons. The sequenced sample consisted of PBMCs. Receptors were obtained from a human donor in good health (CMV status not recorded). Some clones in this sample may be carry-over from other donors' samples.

The CDR3, as DNA: TGTGCCAGCAGCCAAGATGTGGCGGGCAATCAGCCCCAGCATTTT. It codes for CASSQDVAGNQPQHF. The rearrangement uses TRBV4-2 and TRBJ1-5; no reliable D call. Germline V gene data show CDR1 as LGHNA and CDR2 as YNFKEQ. V lost 0 bases to trimming and J lost 2 bases, with 8 bases between them. The CDR3 covers 15 residues.

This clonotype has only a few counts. The CDR3 reads CASSVTGGREKLFF. The CDR3 DNA is TGTGCCAGCAGCGTAACAGGGGGCCGGGAAAAACTGTTTTTT. This chain joins TRBV7-2 and TRBJ1-4; 9 nucleotides line up with TRBD1. V shed 5 bases and J 8 bases; nucleotides not matched to a gene: 6. Per the germline V gene, CDR1 is SGHTA and CDR2 is FQGNSA. The length of the CDR3 is 14 residues.

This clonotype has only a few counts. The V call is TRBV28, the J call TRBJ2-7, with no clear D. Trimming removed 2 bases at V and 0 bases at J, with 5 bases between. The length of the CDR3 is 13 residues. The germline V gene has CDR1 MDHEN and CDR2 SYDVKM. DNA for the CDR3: TGTGCCAGCAGTTTACCCCACTCCTACGAGCAGTACTTC. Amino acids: CASSLPHSYEQYF.